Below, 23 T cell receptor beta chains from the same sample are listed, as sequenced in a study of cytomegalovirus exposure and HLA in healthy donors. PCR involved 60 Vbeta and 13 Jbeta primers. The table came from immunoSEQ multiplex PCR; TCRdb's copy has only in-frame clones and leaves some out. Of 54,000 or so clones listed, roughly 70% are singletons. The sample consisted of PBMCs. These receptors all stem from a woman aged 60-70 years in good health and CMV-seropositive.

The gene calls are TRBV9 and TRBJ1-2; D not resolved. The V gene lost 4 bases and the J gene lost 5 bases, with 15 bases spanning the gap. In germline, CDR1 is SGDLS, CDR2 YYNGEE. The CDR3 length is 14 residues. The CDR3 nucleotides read TGTGCCAGCAGCCCCGATATGCCTACGTATGGCTACACCTTC. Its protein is CASSPDMPTYGYTF.

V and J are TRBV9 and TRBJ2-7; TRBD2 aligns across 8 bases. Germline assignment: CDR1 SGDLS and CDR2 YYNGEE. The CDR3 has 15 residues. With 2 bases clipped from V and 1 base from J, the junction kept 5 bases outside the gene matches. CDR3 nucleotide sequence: TGTGCCAGCAGCGTCGGGACTAGTTGGTCCTACGAGCAGTACTTC. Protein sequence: CASSVGTSWSYEQYF.

The CDR3 protein is CASSGLAGGPADTQYF. CDR3 nucleotide sequence: TGTGCCAGCAGCGGTCTAGCGGGGGGGCCCGCAGATACGCAGTATTTT. The V call is TRBV5-4, the J call TRBJ2-3; 12 nucleotides align to TRBD2. The V gene's germline CDR1 is SGHNT and CDR2 YYREEE (reference sequence). J was trimmed by 4 bases and V by 4 bases; bases with no gene match: 7. The CDR3 is 16 residues long.

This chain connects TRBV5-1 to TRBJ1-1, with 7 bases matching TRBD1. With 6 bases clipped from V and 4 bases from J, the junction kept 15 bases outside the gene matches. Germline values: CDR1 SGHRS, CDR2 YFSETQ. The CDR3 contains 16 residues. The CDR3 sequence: CASTYSPGTDGTEAFF. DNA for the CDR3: TGCGCCAGCACCTATTCACCCGGGACAGATGGCACTGAAGCTTTCTTT.

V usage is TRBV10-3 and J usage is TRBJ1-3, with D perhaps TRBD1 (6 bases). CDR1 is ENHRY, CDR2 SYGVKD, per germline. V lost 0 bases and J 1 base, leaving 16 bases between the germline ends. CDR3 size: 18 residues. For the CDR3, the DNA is TGTGCCATCAGTGAGTCGATGACAGGTAGTGGGTCTGGAAACACCATATATTTT. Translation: CAISESMTGSGSGNTIYF.

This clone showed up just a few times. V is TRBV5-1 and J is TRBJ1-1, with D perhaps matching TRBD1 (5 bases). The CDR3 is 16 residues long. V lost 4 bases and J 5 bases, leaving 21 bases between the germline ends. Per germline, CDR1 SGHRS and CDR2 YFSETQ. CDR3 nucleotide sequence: TGCGCCAGCAGCCACGGGGGTCGGGGGGAGCGGACTGAAGCTTTCTTT. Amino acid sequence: CASSHGGRGERTEAFF.

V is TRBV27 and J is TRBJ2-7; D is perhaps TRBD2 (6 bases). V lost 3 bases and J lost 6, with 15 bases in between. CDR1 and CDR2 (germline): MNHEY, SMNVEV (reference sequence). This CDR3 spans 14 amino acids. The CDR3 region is CASSFRDGSREQYF. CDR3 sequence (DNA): TGTGCCAGCAGTTTCCGGGACGGGAGTCGCGAGCAGTACTTC.

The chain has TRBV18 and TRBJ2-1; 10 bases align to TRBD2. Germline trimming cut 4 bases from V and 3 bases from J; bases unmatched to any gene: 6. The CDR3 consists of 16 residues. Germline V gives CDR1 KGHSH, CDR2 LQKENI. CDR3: CASSRASGGIYNEQFF. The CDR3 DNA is TGTGCCAGCTCACGGGCTAGCGGGGGAATCTACAATGAGCAGTTCTTC. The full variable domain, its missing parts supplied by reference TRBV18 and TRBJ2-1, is NAGVMQNPRHLVRRRGQEARLRCSPMKGHSHVYWYRQLPEEGLKFMVYLQKENIIDESGMPKERFSAEFPKEGPSILRIQQVVRGDSAAYFCASSRASGGIYNEQFFGPGTRLTVL.

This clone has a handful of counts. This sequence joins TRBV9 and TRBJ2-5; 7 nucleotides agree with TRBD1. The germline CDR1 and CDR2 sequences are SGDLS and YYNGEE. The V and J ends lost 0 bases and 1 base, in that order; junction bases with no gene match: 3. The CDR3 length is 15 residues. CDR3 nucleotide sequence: TGTGCCAGCAGCGTAGCAGGGGGACGCCAAGAGACCCAGTACTTC. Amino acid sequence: CASSVAGGRQETQYF.

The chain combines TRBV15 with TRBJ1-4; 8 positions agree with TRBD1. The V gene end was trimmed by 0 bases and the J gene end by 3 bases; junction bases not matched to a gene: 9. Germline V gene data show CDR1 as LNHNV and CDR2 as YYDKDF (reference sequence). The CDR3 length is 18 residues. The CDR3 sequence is CATSREGGQVLANEKLFF. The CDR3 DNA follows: TGTGCCACCAGCAGAGAAGGGGGACAGGTGCTAGCTAATGAAAAACTGTTTTTT.

The CDR3 nucleotides read TGTGCCAGCATCAGGGCAATGGACACTGAAGCTTTCTTT. It is translated as CASIRAMDTEAFF. The chain is built from TRBV28 and TRBJ1-1; a possible D gene is TRBD1 (5 bases). This CDR3 spans 13 amino acids. Deletions cut 7 bases from V and 3 bases from J, with 12 bases between. CDR1 is MDHEN and CDR2 is SYDVKM in the germline V gene. Based on the CDR3 plus reference TRBV28 and TRBJ1-1, the full variable domain is DVKVTQSSRYLVKRTGEKVFLECVQDMDHENMFWYRQDPGLGLRLIYFSYDVKMKEKGDIPEGYSVSREKKERFSLILESASTNQTSMYLCASIRAMDTEAFFGQGTRLTVV.

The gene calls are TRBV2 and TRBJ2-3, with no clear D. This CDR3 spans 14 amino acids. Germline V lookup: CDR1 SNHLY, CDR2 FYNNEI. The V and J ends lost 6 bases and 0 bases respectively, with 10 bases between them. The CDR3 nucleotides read TGTGCCAGCAGCTCCGTCCTGAGCACAGATACGCAGTATTTT. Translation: CASSSVLSTDTQYF.

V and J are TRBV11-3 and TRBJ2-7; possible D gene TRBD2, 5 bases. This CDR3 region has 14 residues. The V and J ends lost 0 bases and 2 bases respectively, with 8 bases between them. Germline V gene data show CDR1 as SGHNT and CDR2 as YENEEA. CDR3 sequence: CASSLDGVTYEQYF. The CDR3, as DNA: TGTGCCAGCAGCTTAGACGGGGTTACCTACGAGCAGTACTTC.

CDR3 sequence: CASSPPTGAGANVLTF. The CDR3 DNA follows: TGTGCCAGCTCACCACCGACAGGGGCCGGGGCCAACGTCCTGACTTTC. This rearrangement joins TRBV18 to TRBJ2-6; 8 bases line up with TRBD1. Germline lookup yields CDR1 KGHSH and CDR2 LQKENI. CDR3 length equals 16 residues. J lost 4 bases, V lost 0 bases, and 2 bases had no gene match.

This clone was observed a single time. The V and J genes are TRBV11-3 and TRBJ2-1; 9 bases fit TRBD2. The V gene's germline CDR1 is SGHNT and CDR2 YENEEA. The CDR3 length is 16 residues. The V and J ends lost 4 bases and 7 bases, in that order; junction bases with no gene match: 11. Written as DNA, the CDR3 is TGTGCCAGCAGCTCCTCCCCTAGCGGGGTAGGGAATGAGCAGTTCTTC. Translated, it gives CASSSSPSGVGNEQFF.

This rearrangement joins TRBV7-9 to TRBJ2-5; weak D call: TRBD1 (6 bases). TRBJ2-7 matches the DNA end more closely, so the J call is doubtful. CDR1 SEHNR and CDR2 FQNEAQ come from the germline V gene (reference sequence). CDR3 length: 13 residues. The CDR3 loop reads CASSFLQGNEQYF. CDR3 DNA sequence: TGTGCCAGCAGCTTTTTACAGGGAAACGAGCAGTACTTC.

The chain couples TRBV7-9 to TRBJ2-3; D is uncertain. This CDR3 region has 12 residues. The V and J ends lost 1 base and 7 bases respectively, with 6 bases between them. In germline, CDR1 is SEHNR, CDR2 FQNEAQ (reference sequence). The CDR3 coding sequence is TGTGCCAGCAGCTTAGTTGAGAATACGCAGTATTTT. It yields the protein CASSLVENTQYF.

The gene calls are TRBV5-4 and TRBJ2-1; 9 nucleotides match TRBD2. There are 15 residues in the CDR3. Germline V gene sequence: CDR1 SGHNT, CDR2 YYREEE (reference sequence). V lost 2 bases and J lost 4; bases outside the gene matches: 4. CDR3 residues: CASSLQTSGYNEQFF. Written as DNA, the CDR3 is TGTGCCAGCAGCTTACAGACTAGCGGATACAATGAGCAGTTCTTC. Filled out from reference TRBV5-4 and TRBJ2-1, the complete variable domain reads ETGVTQSPTHLIKTRGQQVTLRCSSQSGHNTVSWYQQALGQGPQFIFQYYREEENGRGNFPPRFSGLQFPNYSSELNVNALELDDSALYLCASSLQTSGYNEQFFGPGTRLTVL.

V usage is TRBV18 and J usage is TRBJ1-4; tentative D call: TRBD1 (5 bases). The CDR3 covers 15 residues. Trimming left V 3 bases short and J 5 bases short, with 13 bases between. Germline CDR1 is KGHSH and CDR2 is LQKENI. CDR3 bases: TGTGCCAGCTCACCCAGGGTCTCCCTCAATGAAAAACTGTTTTTT. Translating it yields CASSPRVSLNEKLFF.

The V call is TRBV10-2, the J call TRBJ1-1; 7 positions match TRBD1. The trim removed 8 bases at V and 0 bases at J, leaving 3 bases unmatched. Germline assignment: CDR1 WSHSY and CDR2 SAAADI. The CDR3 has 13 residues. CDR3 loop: CASRQGVNTEAFF. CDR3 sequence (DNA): TGCGCCAGCCGACAGGGAGTGAACACTGAAGCTTTCTTT.

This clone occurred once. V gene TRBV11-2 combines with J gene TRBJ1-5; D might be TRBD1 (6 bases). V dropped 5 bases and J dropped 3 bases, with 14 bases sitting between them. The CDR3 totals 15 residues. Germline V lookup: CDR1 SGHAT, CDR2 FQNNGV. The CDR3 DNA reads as TGTGCCAGCAGCCCCGGACAGAGCTACAATCAGCCCCAGCATTTT. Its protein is CASSPGQSYNQPQHF.

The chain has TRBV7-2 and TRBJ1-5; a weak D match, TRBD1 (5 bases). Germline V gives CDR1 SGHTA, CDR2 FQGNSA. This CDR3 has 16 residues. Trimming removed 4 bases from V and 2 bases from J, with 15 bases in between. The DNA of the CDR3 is TGTGCCAGCAGCTCCTCGCCGGGGGAGGGCAATCAGCCCCAGCATTTT. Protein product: CASSSSPGEGNQPQHF.

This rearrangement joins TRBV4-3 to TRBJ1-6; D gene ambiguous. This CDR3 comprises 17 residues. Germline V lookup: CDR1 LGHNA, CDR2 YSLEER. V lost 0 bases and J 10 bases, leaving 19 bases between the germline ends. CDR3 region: CASSQDSRGGSQSPLHF. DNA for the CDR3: TGCGCCAGCAGCCAAGATTCGAGAGGAGGATCCCAGTCACCCCTCCACTTT.